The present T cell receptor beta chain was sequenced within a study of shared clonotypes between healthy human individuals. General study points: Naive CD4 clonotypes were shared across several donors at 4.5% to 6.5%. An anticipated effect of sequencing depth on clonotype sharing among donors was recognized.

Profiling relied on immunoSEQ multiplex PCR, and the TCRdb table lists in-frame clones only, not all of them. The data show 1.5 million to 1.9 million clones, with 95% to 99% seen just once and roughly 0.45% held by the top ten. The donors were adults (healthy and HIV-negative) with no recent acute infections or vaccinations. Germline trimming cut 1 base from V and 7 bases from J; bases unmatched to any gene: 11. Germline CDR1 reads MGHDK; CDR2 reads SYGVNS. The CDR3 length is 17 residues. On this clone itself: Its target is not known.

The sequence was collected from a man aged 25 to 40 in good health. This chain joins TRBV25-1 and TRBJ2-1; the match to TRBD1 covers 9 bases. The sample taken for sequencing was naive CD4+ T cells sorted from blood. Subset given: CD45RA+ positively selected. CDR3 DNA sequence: TGTGCCAGCAGTGAATTTAGTTTGGGGACAGGGCTTAATGAGCAGTTCTTC. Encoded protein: CASSEFSLGTGLNEQFF.